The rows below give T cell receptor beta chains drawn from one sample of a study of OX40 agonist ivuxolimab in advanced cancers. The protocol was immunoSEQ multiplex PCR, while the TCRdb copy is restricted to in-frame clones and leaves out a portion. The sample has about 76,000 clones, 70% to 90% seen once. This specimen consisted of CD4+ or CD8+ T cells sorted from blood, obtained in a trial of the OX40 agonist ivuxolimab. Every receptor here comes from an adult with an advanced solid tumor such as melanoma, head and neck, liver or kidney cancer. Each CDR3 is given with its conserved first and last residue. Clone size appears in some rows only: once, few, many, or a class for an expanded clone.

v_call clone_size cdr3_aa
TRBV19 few CASSVRNQPQHF
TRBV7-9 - CASSFRTDADTQYF
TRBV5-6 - CASSLAPSSYNEQFF
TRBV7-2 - CASSAGQGGYF
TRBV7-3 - CASSLVGQGDNQFF
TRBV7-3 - CASSSQTKNTGELFF
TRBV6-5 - CASSYGGSGTEAFF
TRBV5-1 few CASSLERRLAGDNEQFF
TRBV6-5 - CASRPIRGTGELFF
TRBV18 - CASSAGTDSRRAFF
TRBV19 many CASDNRDHEQFF
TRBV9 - CASSPPPRQGWNTEAFF
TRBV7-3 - CASSLRRWLSNNQPQHF
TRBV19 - CASSTRTGVARSSYNEQFF
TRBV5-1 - CASSLTSYDTQYF
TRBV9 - CASSYSSGYTGELFF
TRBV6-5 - CASSYSTGAGEKLFF
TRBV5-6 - CASSLGQYSNQPQHF
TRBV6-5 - CASRKKSGSGNTIYF
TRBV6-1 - CASRASRTVYNEQFF
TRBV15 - CATSRARSGANVLTF
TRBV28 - CASSLRKGIGYEQYF
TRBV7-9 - CASSLEAPYQETQYF
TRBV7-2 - CASSLVPTGELFF
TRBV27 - CASSFDGSYNEQFF
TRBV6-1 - CASSAGTGELFF
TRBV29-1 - CSVHKGQGGYEQYF
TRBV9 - CASSVDWRGYTGELFF
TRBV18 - CASSGLAGKTYEQYF
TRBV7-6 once CASSLGGKDTQYF
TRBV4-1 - CASSPLRGAQTDTQYF
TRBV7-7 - CASSLSGAPGETQYF
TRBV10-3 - CATRTGLTEAFF
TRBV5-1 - CASSEGQGVVQQYF
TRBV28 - CASSPETSGRAGTQYF
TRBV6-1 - CASSEKGHTGELFF
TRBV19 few CASRPTGAARDGAFF
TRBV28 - CASSQTGKGTEAFF
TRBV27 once CASSLRGAWGEAFF
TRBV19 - CASSGGDRGYEQYF